Listed here are 20 T cell receptor beta chains from one sample, sequenced in a study of response to subunit inactivated influenza vaccine. TCRdb re-analysed the RT-PCR reads in MiXCR, keeping a single row per CDR3 protein. Found here are 400,000 to 650,000 distinct CDR3 sequences, under 8.5% of them singletons; the top ten hold around 12%. Sequenced here: PBMCs from blood, sampled less than 30 months after vaccination. These receptors all stem from a man in his fifties or sixties who received an inactivated influenza vaccine.

In this sample, this clonotype turned up a few times. This sequence joins TRBV2 and TRBJ2-1; D unclear. With 4 bases removed from V and 9 bases from J, the gap between germline ends came to 10 bases. In germline, CDR1 is SNHLY, CDR2 FYNNEI. This CDR3 has 12 amino acids. The CDR3 sequence is CASSVVLIEQFF. CDR3 nucleotides: TGTGCCAGCAGTGTCGTCCTAATTGAGCAGTTCTTC.

This clonotype showed up many times. The junction departs from the called germline gene at one end, perhaps through a read error. The V gene is TRBV5-1, the J gene TRBJ2-5; D remains ambiguous. The germline V gene encodes CDR1 SGHRS and CDR2 YFSETQ. The CDR3 runs to 14 residues. The CDR3 coding sequence is TGTGCCAGCAGCTTAGCCGGCAGCCAAGAGACCCAGTACTTC. It is translated as CASSLAGSQETQYF.

This clonotype was observed a few times. The V gene is TRBV25-1, the J gene TRBJ1-2, with 8 bases matching TRBD1. The CDR3 extends over 14 amino acids. Germline CDR1 MGHDK, CDR2 SYGVNS. Unmatched junction bases numbered 8, after V lost 8 bases and J lost 3 bases. The CDR3 protein is CASSDRTGYYGYTF. CDR3 in DNA: TGTGCCAGCTCAGACCGGACAGGGTACTATGGCTACACCTTC.

V gene TRBV29-1 combines with J gene TRBJ2-1, with 10 bases lining up with TRBD2. Losses at the gene ends were 3 bases for V and 8 bases for J; bases not matched to a gene: 7. CDR1 is SQVTM and CDR2 is ANQGSEA in the germline V gene. The CDR3 totals 14 residues. CDR3 loop: CSVEYSGRTHEQFF. CDR3 coding DNA: TGCAGCGTTGAGTATAGCGGGAGGACCCATGAGCAGTTCTTC.

The genes are TRBV6-5 and TRBJ2-7; D unclear. Trimming pared 0 bases from V and 2 bases from J, leaving 11 bases between. Per germline, CDR1 MNHEY and CDR2 SVGAGI. The CDR3 has 15 amino acids. CDR3 residues: CASSYSDIHPYEQYF. The CDR3 DNA reads as TGTGCCAGCAGTTACTCCGACATCCACCCCTACGAGCAGTACTTC.

The chain is built from TRBV5-6 and TRBJ2-6; D is ambiguous. The V gene lost 1 base and the J gene lost 1 base, with 12 bases spanning the gap. The germline gives CDR1 SGHDT, CDR2 YYEEEE. The CDR3 is 17 amino acids. DNA for the CDR3: TGTGCCAGCAGCTTGCGGGTTGACAAATCTGGGGCCAACGTCCTGACTTTC. It translates to CASSLRVDKSGANVLTF.

There are many counts of this clonotype. The CDR3 DNA reads as TGCAGTGCACCCCTGGGACTAGGGCCCAAAAACATTCAGTACTTC. It encodes CSAPLGLGPKNIQYF. J is TRBJ2-4 and V is TRBV20-1; 8 nucleotides align to TRBD2. The germline V gene has CDR1 DFQATT and CDR2 SNEGSKA (reference sequence). V was pared by 6 bases and J by 2 bases, with 9 bases of the junction left unmatched. This CDR3 is 15 amino acids long.

This clonotype was seen only a few times. V and J are TRBV7-8 and TRBJ2-2; a possible D gene is TRBD2 (6 bases). V was pared by 5 bases and J by 6 bases, with 16 bases between. Germline CDR1 and CDR2: SGHVS and FQNEAQ. There are 15 residues in the CDR3. DNA of the CDR3: TGTGCCAGCAGCACCCACCGGGAGTCAGCCGGGGAGCTGTTTTTT. This translates into CASSTHRESAGELFF.

This clonotype was seen many times. This chain uses TRBV2 with TRBJ1-5; the D gene is possibly TRBD1 (6 bases). Germline V gene sequence: CDR1 SNHLY, CDR2 FYNNEI. V lost 5 bases and J 0 bases, leaving 17 bases between the germline ends. This CDR3 spans 17 amino acids. CDR3: CASSTPGTTYSNQPQHF. The CDR3 region has the DNA TGTGCCAGCAGTACTCCCGGGACAACTTATAGCAATCAGCCCCAGCATTTT.

The chain carries TRBV20-1 and TRBJ1-3; the D gene is possibly TRBD1 (5 bases). The V end lost 1 base, the J end lost 1 base, and 11 bases lay between the germline ends. The CDR3 totals 15 residues. Germline CDR1 and CDR2: DFQATT and SNEGSKA (reference sequence). The CDR3 reads CSARVARESGNTIYF. The CDR3 coding sequence is TGCAGTGCTAGAGTGGCCAGGGAATCTGGAAACACCATATATTTT.

This clonotype came up many times. The J gene is TRBJ2-1, the V gene TRBV14, with 7 bases that match TRBD2. The V and J ends lost 4 bases and 3 bases, in that order; junction bases with no gene match: 9. The CDR3 is 16 residues long. The germline V gene has CDR1 SGHDN and CDR2 FVKESK. CDR3 sequence reads: CASSPGERGDYNEQFF. The DNA of the CDR3 is TGTGCCAGCAGCCCCGGGGAGCGGGGCGACTACAATGAGCAGTTCTTC.

The chain uses TRBV24-1 and TRBJ2-3; D remains unclear. Germline CDR1 KGHDR, CDR2 SFDVKD. V lost 5 bases to trimming and J lost 4 bases, with 6 bases between them. The CDR3 has 12 amino acids. The CDR3 is CATSGPADTQYF. The CDR3 coding sequence is TGTGCCACCAGTGGGCCGGCAGATACGCAGTATTTT.

This clonotype was recorded at least ten times. The rearrangement joins TRBV4-2 to TRBJ2-3; tentative D call: TRBD2 (5 bases). Germline assignment: CDR1 LGHNA and CDR2 YNFKEQ. The ends were cut back, 0 bases at V and 7 bases at J, with 14 bases in the middle. The CDR3 runs 15 residues. The CDR3 loop is CASSQESGYGHTQYF. In DNA form, the CDR3 reads TGTGCCAGCAGCCAAGAATCGGGGTACGGTCATACGCAGTATTTT.

This clonotype appeared many times. The chain couples TRBV20-1 to TRBJ2-2; 9 bases fit TRBD2. The CDR3 is made up of 14 amino acids. Looked up from germline, CDR1 is DFQATT and CDR2 is SNEGSKA (reference sequence). The V segment lost 7 bases and the J segment 0 bases; nucleotides outside the gene matches: 3. The CDR3 sequence is CSVVAGANTGELFF. In DNA form, the CDR3 reads TGCAGTGTTGTAGCGGGAGCGAACACCGGGGAGCTGTTTTTT.

The rearrangement joins TRBV7-2 to TRBJ1-5, with no clear D. Germline CDR1 reads SGHTA; CDR2 reads FQGNSA. The CDR3 sequence is 13 residues long. V was trimmed by 5 bases and J by 3 bases, leaving 8 bases between them. CDR3: CASSPMPNQPQHF. CDR3 DNA sequence: TGTGCCAGCAGCCCCATGCCCAATCAGCCCCAGCATTTT.

This clonotype turned up a few times. The V and J genes are TRBV4-3 and TRBJ1-1; D is uncertain. Germline loops: CDR1 LGHNA, CDR2 YSLEER. The germline V and J ends were trimmed by 0 bases and 1 base, with 9 bases remaining between them. This CDR3 contains 15 residues. The CDR3 DNA follows: TGCGCCAGCAGCCAAGATGCCAAAGGGAACACTGAAGCTTTCTTT. Amino acid sequence: CASSQDAKGNTEAFF.

J is TRBJ2-1 and V is TRBV24-1, with 10 nucleotides matching TRBD2. The trim removed 3 bases at V and 9 bases at J, leaving 7 bases unmatched. The CDR3 is made up of 15 amino acids. Germline lookup yields CDR1 KGHDR and CDR2 SFDVKD. CDR3 DNA: TGTGCCACCAGTGATCCAGCGGGAGGGCCAGGTGAGCAGTTCTTC. It is translated as CATSDPAGGPGEQFF.

The chain couples TRBV29-1 to TRBJ2-5; D ambiguous. The CDR3 length is 12 residues. Per the germline V gene, CDR1 is SQVTM and CDR2 is ANQGSEA. The CDR3 spells CGASPPQETQYF. In nucleotides, the CDR3 is TGCGGAGCTTCCCCGCCTCAAGAGACCCAGTACTTC.

This clonotype was counted only a few times. J is TRBJ2-1 and V is TRBV7-2, with D possibly matching TRBD2 (6 bases). Trimming shortened V by 6 bases and J by 6 bases, and 21 bases separated the two germline ends. Germline V gene sequence: CDR1 SGHTA, CDR2 FQGNSA. This CDR3 has 16 residues. This CDR3 reads CASSVSWGLMSNEQFF. The CDR3 nucleotides are TGTGCCAGCAGTGTATCGTGGGGACTTATGAGCAATGAGCAGTTCTTC.

This chain connects TRBV12-3 or TRBV12-4 to TRBJ2-2; D might be TRBD1 (6 bases). The CDR3 is made up of 13 amino acids. Trimming removed 5 bases from V and 8 bases from J, with 12 bases in between. CDR3 amino acids: CASSATGKGELFF. CDR3 bases: TGTGCCAGCAGTGCTACAGGGAAGGGGGAGCTGTTTTTT.